The TCR beta chain described here comes from a study of a mutant IDH1 vaccine in newly diagnosed glioma. Study-level findings and limits: Seemingly, pseudoprogression had no relation to changes in the top peripheral T cell clonotypes.

As to time point: baseline, week 1 (first vaccination visit). Stated treatment: pre-vaccination baseline after standard-of-care therapy. In every donor, the tumor was a new WHO grade 3 or 4 IDH1-mutant, ATRX-lost astrocytoma. Using immunoSEQ multiplex PCR, the repertoire was profiled, and TCRdb retains in-frame clones only, with some absent. Among tens of thousands of clones listed, about 85% were seen once. For this clone: Its antigen remains unidentified.

The TCR was taken from a woman between 40 and 50 years old with glioma. Sequences were derived from PBMCs, sampled from a glioma patient treated with radiotherapy, temozolomide or both.

The CDR3 sequence is CASSPRSGGGYEQYF. For the CDR3, the DNA is TGTGCCAGCAGTCCGAGATCGGGAGGGGGATACGAGCAGTACTTC. The chain couples TRBV2 to TRBJ2-7; 8 nucleotides agree with TRBD2. V dropped 5 bases and J dropped 4; count of bases not matched to a gene: 10. Germline loops: CDR1 SNHLY, CDR2 FYNNEI. This CDR3 contains 15 residues. Based on the CDR3 plus reference TRBV2 and TRBJ2-7, the full variable domain is EPEVTQTPSHQVTQMGQEVILRCVPISNHLYFYWYRQILGQKVEFLVSFYNNEISEKSEIFDDQFSVERPDGSNFTLKIRSTKLEDSAMYFCASSPRSGGGYEQYFGPGTRLTVT.